Listed here are 7 T cell receptor beta chains from one sample, sequenced in a study of T cells in women clearing cervical HPV infection. The assay was immunoSEQ multiplex PCR, and TCRdb's table has in-frame clones only and misses some. This sample's table reports tens of thousands of clones. The specimen was blood buffy coat. These receptors were obtained from a woman aged 18-70 years with a cervical HPV16 infection that either progressed to CIN3+ or cleared (not recorded which).

For this clone: The read ends 3 residues shy of where the CDR3 ends; the end is completed using the germline J gene. Other DNA sequences from this sample encode an identical CDR3 as well. The rearrangement joins TRBV5-6 to TRBJ1-3, with D possibly being TRBD1 (6 bases). The CDR3 covers 13 residues. CDR1 is SGHDT and CDR2 is YYEEEE in the germline V gene. The ends were cut back, 8 bases at V and 4 bases at J, with 13 bases in the middle. The part of the CDR3 DNA that was read is TGTGCCAGTGCCCAGGGGAACGGAAACACC. Amino acids: CASAQGNGNT. The CDR3 reads in full as CASAQGNGNTIYF.

About this clone: The read ends 3 residues before the CDR3 terminus; that terminus is restored from the germline J gene. The chain combines TRBV7-8 with TRBJ2-1, with D unclear. V was pared by 2 bases and J by 0 bases, with 14 bases between. This CDR3 has 17 amino acids. Germline V CDR1 and CDR2: SGHVS, FQNEAQ. This CDR3 reads CASSLRVARSSYNEQFF. The covered CDR3 bases are TGTGCCAGCAGCTTACGAGTAGCTCGGAGCTCCTACAATGAG.

As for this clone: The observed sequence ends 3 residues before the CDR3 terminus, with the missing tail filled in from the germline J gene. This rearrangement joins TRBV2 to TRBJ2-7; D unclear. Germline V gives CDR1 SNHLY, CDR2 FYNNEI. The CDR3 is 15 amino acids. V gave up 1 base and J gave up 0 bases, with 10 bases separating them. This chain's CDR3 is CASSEGILSSYEQYF. The sequenced part of the CDR3 DNA is TGTGCCAGCAGTGAAGGTATACTTAGCTCCTACGAG.

The part of the CDR3 DNA that was read is TGTGCCAGCAGCTTTCACCGGGACAGGGGAGCTGGC. Translated: CASSFHRDRGAG. In full, the CDR3 reads CASSFHRDRGAGYTF. The chain employs TRBV7-9 and TRBJ1-2, with 10 bases matching TRBD1. The read terminates 3 residues before the CDR3 end, so the remaining end is supplied by the germline J gene. The V gene end was trimmed by 3 bases and the J gene end by 7 bases; junction bases not matched to a gene: 8. The V gene's germline CDR1 is SEHNR and CDR2 FQNEAQ (reference sequence). CDR3 length: 15 amino acids.

About this clone itself: Coverage ceases 3 residues before the CDR3 finishes, and the germline J gene fills in the end. V is TRBV7-9 and J is TRBJ1-6; D remains ambiguous. Germline V gene lookup returns CDR1 SEHNR and CDR2 FQNEAQ (reference sequence). V gave up 7 bases and J gave up 5 bases, with 12 bases separating them. The CDR3 is 14 residues long. CDR3 DNA, as far as it was read: TGTGCCAGCACCGGCCGTAGCGATAATTCACCC. Encoded protein: CASTGRSDNSP. The CDR3 reads in full as CASTGRSDNSPLHF.

Concerning this clone itself: The CDR3 end is not reached by the read, which stops 3 residues before it; the germline J gene fills it in. V is TRBV6-2 or TRBV6-3 and J is TRBJ2-1, with D possibly being TRBD1 (5 bases). V was trimmed by 6 bases and J by 3 bases, leaving 9 bases between them. This CDR3 contains 13 residues. Germline loops: CDR1 MNHEY, CDR2 SVGEGT. The sequenced part of the CDR3 DNA is TGTGCCAGCAGACCGACAGACTACAATGAG. It is translated as CASRPTDYNE. The whole CDR3 is CASRPTDYNEQFF.

As for this clone: The read comes to an end 3 residues before the CDR3 does, leaving the germline J gene to fill in the end. V gene TRBV18 combines with J gene TRBJ1-2; 8 bases are shared with TRBD1. CDR3 size: 14 residues. Looked up from germline, CDR1 is KGHSH and CDR2 is LQKENI. CDR3 region: CASSGQGGSNDYTF. CDR3 DNA, as far as it was read: TGTGCCAGCTCAGGACAGGGTGGGTCCAATGAC.